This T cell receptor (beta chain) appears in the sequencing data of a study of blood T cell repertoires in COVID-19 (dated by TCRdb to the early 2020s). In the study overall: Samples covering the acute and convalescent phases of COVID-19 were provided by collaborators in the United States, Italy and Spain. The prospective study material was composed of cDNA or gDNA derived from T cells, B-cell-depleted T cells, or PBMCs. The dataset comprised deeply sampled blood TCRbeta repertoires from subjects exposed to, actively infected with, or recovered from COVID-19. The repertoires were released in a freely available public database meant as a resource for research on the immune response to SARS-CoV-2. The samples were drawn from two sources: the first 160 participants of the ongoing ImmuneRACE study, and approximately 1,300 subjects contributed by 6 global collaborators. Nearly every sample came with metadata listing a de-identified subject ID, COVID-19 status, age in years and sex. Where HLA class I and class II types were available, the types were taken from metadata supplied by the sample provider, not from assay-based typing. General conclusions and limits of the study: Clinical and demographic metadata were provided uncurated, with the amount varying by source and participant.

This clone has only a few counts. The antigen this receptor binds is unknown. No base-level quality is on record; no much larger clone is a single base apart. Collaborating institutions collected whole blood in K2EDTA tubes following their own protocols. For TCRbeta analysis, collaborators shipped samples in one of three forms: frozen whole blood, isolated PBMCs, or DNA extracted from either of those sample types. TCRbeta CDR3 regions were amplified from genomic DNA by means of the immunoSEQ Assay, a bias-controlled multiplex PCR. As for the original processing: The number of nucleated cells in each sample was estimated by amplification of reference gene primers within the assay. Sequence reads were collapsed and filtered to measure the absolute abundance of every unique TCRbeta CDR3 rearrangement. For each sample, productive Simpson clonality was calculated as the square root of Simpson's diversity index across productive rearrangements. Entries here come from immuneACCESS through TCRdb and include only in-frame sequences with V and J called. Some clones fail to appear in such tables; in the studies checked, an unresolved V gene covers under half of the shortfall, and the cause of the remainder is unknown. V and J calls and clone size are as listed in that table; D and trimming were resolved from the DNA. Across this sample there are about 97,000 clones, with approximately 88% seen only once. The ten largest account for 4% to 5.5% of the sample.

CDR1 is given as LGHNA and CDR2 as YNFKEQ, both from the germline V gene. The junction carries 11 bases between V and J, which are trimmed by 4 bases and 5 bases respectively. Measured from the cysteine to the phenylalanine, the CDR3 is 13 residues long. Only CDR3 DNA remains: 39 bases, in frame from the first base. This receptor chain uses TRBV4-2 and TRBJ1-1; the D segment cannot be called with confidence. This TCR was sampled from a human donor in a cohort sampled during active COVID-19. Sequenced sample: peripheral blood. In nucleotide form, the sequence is TGTGCCAGCAGCCGCGCAGGTTTTACTGAAGCTTTCTTT. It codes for CASSRAGFTEAFF.